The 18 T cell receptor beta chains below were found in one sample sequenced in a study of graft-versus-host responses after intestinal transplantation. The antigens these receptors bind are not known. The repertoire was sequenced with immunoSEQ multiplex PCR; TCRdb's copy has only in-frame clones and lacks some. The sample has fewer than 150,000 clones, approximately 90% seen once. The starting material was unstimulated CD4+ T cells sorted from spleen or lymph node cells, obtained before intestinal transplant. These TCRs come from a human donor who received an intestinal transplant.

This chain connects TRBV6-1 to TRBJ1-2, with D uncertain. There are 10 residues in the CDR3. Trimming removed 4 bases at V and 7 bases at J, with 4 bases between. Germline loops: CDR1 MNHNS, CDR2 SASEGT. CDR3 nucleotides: TGTGCCAGCAGTGTGTTTGGCTACACCTTC. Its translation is CASSVFGYTF.

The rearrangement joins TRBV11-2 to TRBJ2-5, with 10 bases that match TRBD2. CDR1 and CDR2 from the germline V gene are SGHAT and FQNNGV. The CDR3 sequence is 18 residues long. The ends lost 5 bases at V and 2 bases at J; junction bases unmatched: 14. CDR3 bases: TGTGCCAGCAGCCCGAAGCGGGGGGGTTTTATGGGGCAAGAGACCCAGTACTTC. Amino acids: CASSPKRGGFMGQETQYF.

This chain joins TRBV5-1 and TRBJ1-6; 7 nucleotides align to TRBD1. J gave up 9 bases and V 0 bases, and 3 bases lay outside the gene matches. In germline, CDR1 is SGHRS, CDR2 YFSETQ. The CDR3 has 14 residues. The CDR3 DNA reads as TGCGCCAGCAGCTTGGGACAGGGTAGTTCACCCCTCCACTTT. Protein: CASSLGQGSSPLHF.

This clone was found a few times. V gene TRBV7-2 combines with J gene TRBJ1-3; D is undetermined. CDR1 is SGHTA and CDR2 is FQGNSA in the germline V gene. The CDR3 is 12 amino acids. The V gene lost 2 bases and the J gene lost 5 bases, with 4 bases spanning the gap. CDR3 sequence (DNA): TGTGCCAGCAGCTTAATTCGAAACACCATATATTTT. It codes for CASSLIRNTIYF.

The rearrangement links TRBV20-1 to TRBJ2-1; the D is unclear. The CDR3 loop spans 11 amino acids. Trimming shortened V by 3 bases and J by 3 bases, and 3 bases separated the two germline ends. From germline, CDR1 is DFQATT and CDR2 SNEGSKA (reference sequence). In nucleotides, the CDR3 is TGCAGTGCTAGTAACTACAATGAGCAGTTCTTC. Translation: CSASNYNEQFF.

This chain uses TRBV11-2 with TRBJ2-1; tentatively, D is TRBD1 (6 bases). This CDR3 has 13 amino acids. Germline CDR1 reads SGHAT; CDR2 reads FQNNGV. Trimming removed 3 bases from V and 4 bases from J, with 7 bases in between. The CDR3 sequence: CASSFTGYNEQFF. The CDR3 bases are TGTGCCAGCAGCTTCACAGGGTACAATGAGCAGTTCTTC.

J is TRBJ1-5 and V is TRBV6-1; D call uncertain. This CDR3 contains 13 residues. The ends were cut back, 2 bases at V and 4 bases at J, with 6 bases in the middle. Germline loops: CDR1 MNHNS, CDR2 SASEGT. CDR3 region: CASSERGNQPQHF. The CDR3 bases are TGTGCCAGCAGTGAAAGAGGGAATCAGCCCCAGCATTTT.

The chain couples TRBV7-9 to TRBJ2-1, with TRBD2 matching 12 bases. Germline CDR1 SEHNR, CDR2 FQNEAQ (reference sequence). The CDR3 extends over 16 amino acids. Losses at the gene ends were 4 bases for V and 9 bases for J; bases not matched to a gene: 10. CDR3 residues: CASSWSSGGAFGEQFF. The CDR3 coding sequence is TGTGCCAGCAGCTGGTCTAGCGGGGGGGCCTTTGGTGAGCAGTTCTTC.

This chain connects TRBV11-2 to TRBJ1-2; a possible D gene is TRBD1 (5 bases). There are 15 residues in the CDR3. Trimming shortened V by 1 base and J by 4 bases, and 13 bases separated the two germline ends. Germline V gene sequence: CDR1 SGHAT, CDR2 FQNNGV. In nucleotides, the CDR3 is TGTGCCAGCAGCTTAGGGCTCCGGGACCTCTATGGCTACACCTTC. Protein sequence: CASSLGLRDLYGYTF.

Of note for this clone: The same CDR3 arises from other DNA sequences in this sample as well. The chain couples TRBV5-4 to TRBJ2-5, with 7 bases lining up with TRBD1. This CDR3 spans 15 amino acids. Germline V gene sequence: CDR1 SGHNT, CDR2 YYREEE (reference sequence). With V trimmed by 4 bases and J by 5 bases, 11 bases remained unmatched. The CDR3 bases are TGTGCCAGCAGCCACGAGGGGGCCTCCGGGGAGACCCAGTACTTC. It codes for CASSHEGASGETQYF.

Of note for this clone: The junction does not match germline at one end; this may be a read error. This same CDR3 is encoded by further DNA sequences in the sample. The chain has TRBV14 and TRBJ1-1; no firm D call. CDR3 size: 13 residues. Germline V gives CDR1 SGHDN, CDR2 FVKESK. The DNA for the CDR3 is TGTGCCAGCAGCAGGATTGCGAACACTGAAGCCTTCTTT. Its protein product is CASSRIANTEAFF. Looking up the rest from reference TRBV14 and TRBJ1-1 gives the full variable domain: EAGVTQFPSHSVIEKGQTVTLRCDPISGHDNLYWYRRVMGKEIKFLLHFVKESKQDESGMPNNRFLAERTGGTYSTLKVQPAELEDSGVYFCASSRIANTEAFFGQGTRLTVV.

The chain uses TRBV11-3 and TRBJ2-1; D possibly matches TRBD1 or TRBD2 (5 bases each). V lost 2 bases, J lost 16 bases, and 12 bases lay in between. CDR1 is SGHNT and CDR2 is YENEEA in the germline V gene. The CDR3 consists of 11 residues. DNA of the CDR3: TGTGCCAGCAGCTTAACGGGACCCTCTTTCTTC. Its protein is CASSLTGPSFF.

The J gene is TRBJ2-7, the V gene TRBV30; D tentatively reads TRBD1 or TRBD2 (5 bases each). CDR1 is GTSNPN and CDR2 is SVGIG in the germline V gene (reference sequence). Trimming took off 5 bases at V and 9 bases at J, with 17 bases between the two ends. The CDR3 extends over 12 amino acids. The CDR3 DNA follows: TGTGCCTGGGGGACGGGGACCGTATTGCAGTACTTC. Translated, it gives CAWGTGTVLQYF.

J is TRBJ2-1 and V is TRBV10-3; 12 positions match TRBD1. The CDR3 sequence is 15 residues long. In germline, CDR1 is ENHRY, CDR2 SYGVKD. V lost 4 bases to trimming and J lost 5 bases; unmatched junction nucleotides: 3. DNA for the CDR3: TGTGCCATCAGTGGGGGACAGGGGGCCGACAATGAGCAGTTCTTC. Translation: CAISGGQGADNEQFF.

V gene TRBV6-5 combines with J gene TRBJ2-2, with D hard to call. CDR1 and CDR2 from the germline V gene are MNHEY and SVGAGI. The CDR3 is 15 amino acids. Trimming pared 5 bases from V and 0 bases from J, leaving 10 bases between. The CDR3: CASSTPRPNTGELFF. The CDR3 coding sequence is TGTGCCAGCAGTACCCCCCGGCCGAACACCGGGGAGCTGTTTTTT.

The CDR3 DNA follows: TGTGCCAGCACCTCGAATGATCAGCCCCAGCATTTT. It specifies CASTSNDQPQHF. V is TRBV5-8 and J is TRBJ1-5; the D is unclear. This CDR3 has 12 amino acids. Germline-derived CDR1 and CDR2 are SGHTS and YDEGEE. Trimming removed 6 bases from V and 5 bases from J, with 9 bases in between.

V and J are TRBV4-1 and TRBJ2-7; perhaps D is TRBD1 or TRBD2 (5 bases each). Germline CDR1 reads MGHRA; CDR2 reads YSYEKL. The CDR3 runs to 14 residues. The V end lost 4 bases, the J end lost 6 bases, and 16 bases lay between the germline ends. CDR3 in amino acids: CASSLGEGAGEQYF. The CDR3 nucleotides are TGCGCCAGCAGCCTGGGGGAAGGGGCCGGCGAGCAGTACTTC.

The chain's CDR3 is CASSVGVNEKLFF. CDR3 DNA: TGTGCCAGCAGTGTGGGGGTTAATGAAAAACTGTTTTTT. J is TRBJ1-4 and V is TRBV2; possibly TRBD1 for D (5 bases). This CDR3 has 13 residues. V lost 4 bases, J lost 4 bases, and 7 bases lay in between. The germline CDR1 and CDR2 sequences are SNHLY and FYNNEI.